Listed below are T cell receptor beta chains from one sample, sequenced in a study of glioma-infiltrating T cells. TCRdb ran MiXCR on the multiplex PCR reads and lists one entry per CDR3 protein. The sample records around 350,000 distinct CDR3 sequences, 41% being singletons. Source material: glioma tissue, nonneoplastic brain tissue, or PBMCs (not recorded which). These receptors were collected from a human donor with low-grade glioma or glioblastoma, undergoing nonglioma brain surgery, or in good health (not recorded which). Both conserved end residues are part of each CDR3. The D gene is left open where the match is weak. A clone size is listed for some rows: how often the clone was seen (once, few, many), or a class if it is expanded.

CASSPAMTQYF	TGTGCCAGCAGTCCCGCCATGACCCAGTACTTC	.	TRBV6-2/TRBV6-3	many	TRBJ2-5
CASSLVDPPNTEAFF	TGTGCCAGCAGCTTAGTGGACCCCCCGAACACTGAAGCTTTCTTT	.	TRBV7-6	.	TRBJ1-1
CASTTWTGLTNYNYTF	TGTGCCAGCACCACATGGACAGGGCTTACTAACTATAACTACACCTTC	TRBD1	TRBV28	.	TRBJ1-2
CSVEYAVRGYTF	TGCAGCGTTGAATACGCAGTTCGGGGCTACACCTTC	.	TRBV29-1	.	TRBJ1-2
CASSRTGGVAYNEQFF	TGTGCCAGCAGCCGTACGGGGGGCGTGGCCTACAATGAGCAGTTCTTC	.	TRBV4-2	few	TRBJ2-1
CASSSGQLNTEAFF	TGTGCCAGCAGTTCGGGACAGTTGAACACTGAAGCTTTCTTT	TRBD1	TRBV28	many	TRBJ1-1
CATSMDRNTEAFF	TGTGCCACCAGTATGGACAGGAACACTGAAGCTTTCTTT	.	TRBV15	many	TRBJ1-1
CASSQEPGQGNGYTF	TGTGCCAGCAGCCAAGAACCGGGACAGGGAAACGGCTACACCTTC	TRBD1	TRBV7-2	.	TRBJ1-2
CASSYPDSSAEAFF	TGTGCCAGCAGTTATCCTGACAGTTCGGCTGAAGCTTTCTTT	.	TRBV6-2/TRBV6-3	many	TRBJ1-1
CASTKTGLAAYEQYF	TGTGCCAGCACCAAGACGGGACTAGCGGCCTACGAGCAGTACTTC	TRBD2	TRBV6-1	once	TRBJ2-7
CASSFLAGGPEEQYF	TGTGCCAGCAGCTTCCTAGCGGGAGGGCCTGAAGAGCAGTACTTC	TRBD2	TRBV7-2	few	TRBJ2-7
CASSPRVVTGPRDTQYF	TGTGCCAGCAGCCCGAGGGTGGTGACGGGACCGAGAGATACGCAGTATTTT	.	TRBV6-2/TRBV6-3	many	TRBJ2-3
CASSRSQAVIGEKLFF	TGCGCCAGCAGCCGATCCCAGGCGGTGATCGGTGAAAAACTGTTTTTT	.	TRBV4-1	.	TRBJ1-4
CATSRGQGISGSNTEAFF	TGTGCCACCAGCAGGGGACAGGGCATAAGTGGCTCGAACACTGAAGCTTTCTTT	TRBD1	TRBV15	many	TRBJ1-1
CASSYRRTAVNEQFF	TGTGCCAGCAGTTACCGTCGGACAGCAGTGAATGAGCAGTTCTTC	.	TRBV6-2/TRBV6-3	.	TRBJ2-1
CASSVAGDHTQYF	TGTGCCAGCAGCGTAGCGGGGGATCATACGCAGTATTTT	TRBD2	TRBV6-2/TRBV6-3	.	TRBJ2-3
CASSPRQGAGYEQYF	TGCGCCAGCAGCCCCAGACAGGGGGCGGGCTACGAGCAGTACTTC	TRBD1	TRBV4-1	few	TRBJ2-7
CSAGISGTGEGQPQHF	TGCAGTGCTGGAATCTCCGGGACAGGGGAGGGGCAGCCCCAGCATTTT	TRBD1	TRBV20-1	few	TRBJ1-5
CASSRTGGRHYEQYF	TGTGCCAGCAGCAGGACCGGGGGGCGGCATTACGAGCAGTACTTC	.	TRBV7-2	.	TRBJ2-7
CASSFRDTPEQFF	TGTGCCAGCAGCTTCCGGGACACCCCTGAGCAGTTCTTC	.	TRBV5-4	.	TRBJ2-1
CASSLGSYYGYTF	TGTGCCAGCAGCTTAGGCAGCTACTATGGCTACACCTTC	.	TRBV7-2	many	TRBJ1-2
CASSDGQGAGEQFF	TGTGCCAGCAGCGACGGACAGGGGGCCGGTGAGCAGTTCTTC	TRBD1	TRBV6-2/TRBV6-3	few	TRBJ2-1
CASSPGLAGGGKTQYF	TGCGCCAGCAGCCCGGGGCTAGCGGGAGGCGGAAAGACCCAGTACTTC	TRBD2	TRBV5-1	once	TRBJ2-5
CATSRPQAGFLNGYTF	TGTGCCACCAGCAGGCCCCAGGCGGGGTTCTTAAACGGCTACACCTTC	.	TRBV15	.	TRBJ1-2
CASSPMGPGKPQRF	TGTGCCAGCAGTCCAATGGGGCCTGGGAAGCCCCAGCGTTTT	.	TRBV12-3/TRBV12-4	.	TRBJ1-5
CASAGPSTEAFF	TGTGCCAGCGCGGGGCCGAGCACTGAAGCTTTCTTT	.	TRBV12-3/TRBV12-4	.	TRBJ1-1
CSAGGTYTSYEQYF	TGCAGTGCGGGGGGGACGTACACATCCTACGAGCAGTACTTC	TRBD2	TRBV20-1	.	TRBJ2-7
CASSVLYNEQFF	TGTGCCAGCAGTGTTTTATACAATGAGCAGTTCTTC	.	TRBV6-1	many	TRBJ2-1
CSARGRGGPTDTQYF	TGCAGTGCTAGAGGGAGGGGGGGCCCCACAGATACGCAGTATTTT	.	TRBV20-1	.	TRBJ2-3
CASSYQPTGPTEAFF	TGTGCCAGCAGTTACCAACCGACAGGGCCCACTGAAGCTTTCTTT	TRBD1	TRBV6-6	.	TRBJ1-1
CASSERCCIRANYNYTF	TGTGCCAGCAGTGAACGCTGCTGCATCAGGGCTAACTATAACTACACCTTC	.	TRBV6-1	.	TRBJ1-2
CASSLDRSRNTIYF	TGTGCCAGCAGCCTAGACAGGTCGCGAAACACCATATATTTT	.	TRBV7-2	few	TRBJ1-3
CASSLEQSTEAFF	TGTGCCAGCAGTTTAGAACAGTCCACTGAAGCTTTCTTT	.	TRBV12-3/TRBV12-4	.	TRBJ1-1
CASSQGGSSGSSYNEQFF	TGCGCCAGCAGCCAGGGGGGTTCTAGCGGGAGCTCCTACAATGAGCAGTTCTTC	TRBD2	TRBV5-1	.	TRBJ2-1
CASSSVKLAGGRNEQYF	TGTGCCAGCAGTTCCGTAAAACTAGCGGGAGGTCGCAATGAGCAGTACTTC	TRBD2	TRBV6-1	.	TRBJ2-7
CSAMLQPNQPQHF	TGCAGTGCGATGCTACAGCCTAATCAGCCCCAGCATTTT	.	TRBV20-1	few	TRBJ1-5
CASSPYPWETGHTEAFF	TGTGCCAGCAGTCCCTATCCTTGGGAGACCGGGCACACTGAAGCTTTCTTT	.	TRBV28	many	TRBJ1-1
CASTYQETQYF	TGTGCCAGCACCTACCAAGAGACCCAGTACTTC	.	TRBV27	many	TRBJ2-5
CASRLAGTEAYEQYF	TGCGCCAGCAGACTGGCCGGGACCGAAGCCTACGAGCAGTACTTC	.	TRBV5-1	.	TRBJ2-7